These 2 T cell receptor beta chains share one sample of origin, sequenced in a study of identical twins. In TCRdb, the 5' RACE reads were re-called with MiXCR into one record per CDR3 protein. The sample records about 1.7 million distinct CDR3 sequences, under 35% being singletons. The source material was cord blood. Receptors were obtained from a newborn girl in good health.

J is TRBJ2-5 and V is TRBV2; TRBD2 aligns across 12 bases. This CDR3 region has 16 residues. Trimming took 3 bases from V and 4 from J; bases not matched to a gene: 6. CDR1 is SNHLY and CDR2 is FYNNEI in the germline V gene. CDR3 nucleotides: TGTGCCAGCAGTGACCCTAGCGGGAGGGCCGGAGAGACCCAGTACTTC. It translates to CASSDPSGRAGETQYF.

This clonotype was observed a few times. The CDR3 region has the DNA TGCAGTGCTAGATTGTGGAAAAGGGGGCAAGAGACCCAGTACTTC. Protein sequence: CSARLWKRGQETQYF. This chain joins TRBV20-1 and TRBJ2-5, with D possibly TRBD1 on 6 matching bases. Trimming shortened V by 2 bases and J by 2 bases, and 15 bases separated the two germline ends. This CDR3 has 15 residues. The V gene's germline CDR1 is DFQATT and CDR2 SNEGSKA (reference sequence).